These 22 T cell receptor beta chains were sequenced from one sample in a study of cytomegalovirus exposure and HLA in healthy donors. PCR primers comprised 60 Vbeta and 13 Jbeta primers. Assay used: immunoSEQ multiplex PCR; TCRdb lists only in-frame clones, some missing. The sample contains roughly 150,000 clones, roughly 73% of which appear only once. The sequenced material came from PBMCs. The receptor source for this set is a man aged 18 to 29 in good health and CMV-seropositive.

The chain couples TRBV9 to TRBJ2-7; no definite D call. The CDR3 loop spans 11 amino acids. V was pared by 6 bases and J by 4 bases, with 8 bases between. In germline, CDR1 is SGDLS, CDR2 YYNGEE. CDR3 sequence reads: CASNSRYEQYF. CDR3 sequence (DNA): TGTGCCAGCAACTCACGGTACGAGCAGTACTTC.

CDR3 DNA sequence: TGTGCCTGGAGTGGACCTACGGGAGTAAGCACAGATACGCAGTATTTT. Protein: CAWSGPTGVSTDTQYF. The chain links TRBV30 to TRBJ2-3, with D possibly TRBD2 on 6 matching bases. Trimming cost V 1 base and J 0 bases, with 14 bases left between them. This CDR3 contains 16 residues. Germline CDR1 and CDR2: GTSNPN and SVGIG (reference sequence).

The V gene is TRBV7-6, the J gene TRBJ2-7; D is perhaps TRBD2 (5 bases). Trimming removed 2 bases from V and 1 base from J, with 12 bases in between. The germline V gene has CDR1 SGHVS and CDR2 FNYEAQ. The CDR3 length is 15 residues. The CDR3 bases are TGTGCCAGCAGCTTATCCAGCGGCCGATCCTACGAGCAGTACTTC. Amino acid sequence: CASSLSSGRSYEQYF.

The chain has TRBV6-6 and TRBJ2-1, with D maybe TRBD1 (7 bases). The CDR3 consists of 12 residues. V dropped 11 bases and J dropped 8 bases, with 16 bases sitting between them. Germline values: CDR1 MNHNY, CDR2 SVGAGI (reference sequence). The CDR3: CAARQGGDEQFF. CDR3 sequence (DNA): TGTGCCGCTAGACAGGGAGGCGATGAGCAGTTCTTC.

The genes are TRBV2 and TRBJ2-7; TRBD1 might be the D (5 bases). The CDR3 runs 12 residues. V was shortened by 6 bases and J by 6 bases, with 12 bases between the two germline ends. Germline CDR1 and CDR2: SNHLY and FYNNEI. The CDR3 loop is CASRAGLAEQYF. CDR3 nucleotide sequence: TGTGCCAGCAGGGCAGGGTTGGCCGAGCAGTACTTC.

The chain employs TRBV7-2 and TRBJ2-7, with 11 bases matching TRBD2. The germline V gene encodes CDR1 SGHTA and CDR2 FQGNSA. CDR3 size: 16 residues. The junction had 6 bases not matched to a gene; V was cut back by 5 bases and J by 0 bases. CDR3 DNA: TGTGCCAGCAGCCAAAGAACTAGCGGGAGCTCCTACGAGCAGTACTTC. Encoded protein: CASSQRTSGSSYEQYF.

This chain uses TRBV27 with TRBJ2-2; D might be TRBD1 (5 bases). The germline V gene encodes CDR1 MNHEY and CDR2 SMNVEV (reference sequence). Trimming left V 3 bases short and J 4 bases short, with 9 bases between. The CDR3 extends over 14 amino acids. This CDR3 reads CASSLLQGTGELFF. In DNA form, the CDR3 reads TGTGCCAGCAGTTTGTTGCAGGGCACCGGGGAGCTGTTTTTT.

The rearrangement joins TRBV7-3 to TRBJ2-1; D is unclear. Germline V lookup: CDR1 SGHTA, CDR2 FQGTGA. The V end was cut by 5 bases, the J end by 8 bases, with 16 bases between. This CDR3 contains 14 residues. The CDR3 spells CASSQIPQFDEQFF. The CDR3 bases are TGTGCCAGCAGCCAAATTCCACAATTTGATGAGCAGTTCTTC.

The V gene is TRBV5-4, the J gene TRBJ1-2; 11 nucleotides line up with TRBD1. With V trimmed by 3 bases and J by 6 bases, 4 bases remained unmatched. Germline CDR1 and CDR2: SGHNT and YYREEE (reference sequence). The CDR3 consists of 14 residues. The CDR3, as DNA: TGTGCCAGCAGCTCGGACAGGGGGCGGGATGGCTACACCTTC. Its protein product is CASSSDRGRDGYTF.

The genes are TRBV28 and TRBJ2-7, with TRBD2 matching over 11 bases. CDR1 and CDR2 (germline): MDHEN, SYDVKM. This CDR3 comprises 18 residues. The ends lost 4 bases at V and 1 base at J; junction bases unmatched: 12. The chain's CDR3 is CASSSVAGGPRTSYEQYF. The CDR3 DNA sequence: TGTGCCAGCAGTTCCGTAGCGGGAGGGCCTCGAACTTCCTACGAGCAGTACTTC.

This chain connects TRBV15 to TRBJ2-7; TRBD1 might be the D (5 bases). Germline V gives CDR1 LNHNV, CDR2 YYDKDF (reference sequence). The CDR3 totals 14 residues. Trimming took 2 bases from V and 0 from J, leaving 8 bases between them. The chain's CDR3 is CATSRQGSSYEQYF. The CDR3 DNA reads as TGTGCCACCAGCAGACAGGGTAGCTCCTACGAGCAGTACTTC.

V is TRBV7-8 and J is TRBJ1-1; D is uncertain. The V gene lost 1 base and the J gene lost 0 bases, with 9 bases spanning the gap. Germline CDR1 and CDR2: SGHVS and FQNEAQ. There are 15 residues in the CDR3. CDR3 DNA: TGTGCCAGCAGCTTAGTAATTGGAGTGAACACTGAAGCTTTCTTT. Its translation is CASSLVIGVNTEAFF.

This clone came up a few times. V and J are TRBV2 and TRBJ2-7; D unresolved. Germline V gene data show CDR1 as SNHLY and CDR2 as FYNNEI. Trimming removed 7 bases at V and 3 bases at J, with 7 bases between. The CDR3 runs 11 residues. This CDR3 is CASNDNYEQYF. The CDR3 DNA reads TGTGCCAGCAACGACAACTACGAGCAGTACTTC.

The rearrangement uses TRBV18 and TRBJ2-5, with 8 nucleotides matching TRBD1. The CDR3 runs 13 residues. The V and J ends lost 4 bases and 4 bases, in that order; junction bases with no gene match: 2. Germline-derived CDR1 and CDR2 are KGHSH and LQKENI. The CDR3 sequence: CASSLDRGETQYF. The CDR3 DNA is TGTGCCAGCTCACTTGACAGGGGAGAGACCCAGTACTTC.

This clone has a handful of counts. The chain joins TRBV2 to TRBJ2-5; a weak D match, TRBD2 (5 bases). V was clipped by 7 bases and J by 3 bases, with 24 bases between them. Germline V gene data show CDR1 as SNHLY and CDR2 as FYNNEI. CDR3 length: 17 residues. The DNA of the CDR3 is TGTGCCAGCACCAAAGCGGATTTTTTCCCGACGAAAGAGACCCAGTACTTC. Translated, it gives CASTKADFFPTKETQYF.

This chain uses TRBV9 with TRBJ2-3; 7 bases map to TRBD2. V shed 0 bases and J 2 bases; nucleotides not matched to a gene: 6. The length of the CDR3 is 16 residues. The germline V gene has CDR1 SGDLS and CDR2 YYNGEE. DNA for the CDR3: TGTGCCAGCAGCGTAGTAGGGCTAGCGGACACAGATACGCAGTATTTT. Residues: CASSVVGLADTDTQYF.

CDR3 protein: CSARQDRVGEKLFF. In DNA form, the CDR3 reads TGCAGCGCTCGCCAAGACAGGGTCGGCGAAAAACTGTTTTTT. This sequence joins TRBV29-1 and TRBJ1-4, with TRBD1 matching over 7 bases. In germline, CDR1 is SQVTM, CDR2 ANQGSEA. The J segment lost 8 bases and the V segment lost 7 bases, leaving 13 bases of the junction unmatched. The CDR3 contains 14 residues.

This clone has only a few counts. The chain uses TRBV5-4 and TRBJ2-7; D possibly corresponds to TRBD1 (6 bases). Trimming removed 3 bases at V and 3 bases at J, with 13 bases between. The CDR3 consists of 14 residues. Germline CDR1 reads SGHNT; CDR2 reads YYREEE (reference sequence). CDR3 sequence (DNA): TGTGCCAGCAGCTCCCCAGGGGCCAGCTACGAGCAGTACTTC. The encoded protein is CASSSPGASYEQYF.

The genes are TRBV4-1 and TRBJ2-3, with a tentative D call TRBD1 (6 bases). Per the germline V gene, CDR1 is MGHRA and CDR2 is YSYEKL. This CDR3 contains 15 residues. V shed 0 bases and J shed 14 bases, with 21 bases lying between them. CDR3 amino acids: CASSQEPGWGPEWYF. In nucleotides, the CDR3 is TGCGCCAGCAGCCAAGAGCCTGGGTGGGGGCCAGAGTGGTATTTT.

The gene calls are TRBV20-1 and TRBJ1-4; D unclear. The CDR3 spans 11 residues. Trimming shortened V by 5 bases and J by 11 bases, and 12 bases separated the two germline ends. The germline CDR1 and CDR2 sequences are DFQATT and SNEGSKA (reference sequence). The DNA of the CDR3 is TGCAGTGCTGATGAGGGTCGGAAACTGTTTTTT. Translating gives CSADEGRKLFF.

This sequence joins TRBV28 and TRBJ2-2; 9 nucleotides agree with TRBD1. This CDR3 region has 15 residues. Germline V gives CDR1 MDHEN, CDR2 SYDVKM. Trimming removed 3 bases from V and 5 bases from J; junction bases left unmatched: 4. CDR3 sequence (DNA): TGTGCCAGCAGTTTGGAGGGGACAGGGACCGGGGAGCTGTTTTTT. It is translated as CASSLEGTGTGELFF.

V usage is TRBV2 and J usage is TRBJ2-7, with 7 positions matching TRBD2. V lost 5 bases and J lost 3; bases outside the gene matches: 4. CDR3 length: 13 residues. Looked up from germline, CDR1 is SNHLY and CDR2 is FYNNEI. The CDR3 spells CASSRLASYEQYF. In nucleotides, the CDR3 is TGTGCCAGCAGTCGACTAGCTAGCTACGAGCAGTACTTC.